Following are 21 T cell receptor beta chains from one sample sequenced in a study of OX40 agonist ivuxolimab in advanced cancers. The assay was immunoSEQ multiplex PCR, and TCRdb's table has in-frame clones only and misses some. The sample has roughly 90,000 clones, approximately 91% seen once; the top ten hold less than 0.35%. Sequencing was performed on CD4+ or CD8+ T cells sorted from blood, taken in a trial of the OX40 agonist ivuxolimab. The source is an adult with an advanced solid tumor such as melanoma, head and neck, liver or kidney cancer.

The rearrangement joins TRBV5-1 to TRBJ2-5; TRBD1 aligns across 9 bases. This CDR3 is built from 14 residues. Trimming cost V 1 base and J 5 bases; bases outside gene matches: 3. Germline assignment: CDR1 SGHRS and CDR2 YFSETQ. The CDR3 DNA reads as TGCGCCAGCAGCTTGACAGGGGGCCGGGAGACCCAGTACTTC. Its translation: CASSLTGGRETQYF.

The rearrangement joins TRBV5-1 to TRBJ2-5; TRBD2 aligns across 14 bases. V gave up 2 bases and J gave up 6 bases; unmatched junction bases: 3. Per germline, CDR1 SGHRS and CDR2 YFSETQ. This CDR3 is built from 15 residues. The CDR3 nucleotides are TGCGCCAGCAGCTTAGGGACTAGCGGGAGTCAGACCCAGTACTTC. This gives the protein CASSLGTSGSQTQYF.

V and J are TRBV18 and TRBJ2-3; TRBD2 agrees at 10 bases. The V gene end was trimmed by 11 bases and the J gene end by 2 bases; junction bases not matched to a gene: 19. Germline CDR1 KGHSH, CDR2 LQKENI. This CDR3 contains 18 residues. The CDR3 spells CASRRSTAGTSVTDTQYF. The CDR3 DNA is TGTGCCTCTAGACGGAGCACCGCCGGGACTAGCGTCACAGATACGCAGTATTTT.

This clone is a singleton in its sample. The V and J genes are TRBV7-9 and TRBJ2-1, with 11 bases aligning to TRBD2. V gave up 5 bases and J gave up 8 bases; unmatched junction bases: 8. Germline lookup yields CDR1 SEHNR and CDR2 FQNEAQ (reference sequence). There are 15 residues in the CDR3. In DNA form, the CDR3 reads TGTGCCAGCAGCCTTACTAGCGGGAGTCGGGATGAGCAGTTCTTC. Its translation is CASSLTSGSRDEQFF. The full variable domain, with the rest looked up from reference TRBV7-9 and TRBJ2-1, is DTGVSQNPRHKITKRGQNVTFRCDPISEHNRLYWYRQTLGQGPEFLTYFQNEAQLEKSRLLSDRFSAERPKGSFSTLEIQRTEQGDSAMYLCASSLTSGSRDEQFFGPGTRLTVL.

The J gene is TRBJ2-7, the V gene TRBV29-1; 7 nucleotides line up with TRBD2. The CDR3 is made up of 15 amino acids. The germline CDR1 and CDR2 sequences are SQVTM and ANQGSEA. V shed 0 bases, J shed 0 bases, and the junction held 5 bases outside the gene matches. The DNA for the CDR3 is TGCAGCGTTGAAGATCCCGGGGGGTCCTCCTACGAGCAGTACTTC. Amino acid sequence: CSVEDPGGSSYEQYF.

This chain joins TRBV10-1 and TRBJ2-1; 8 bases match TRBD2. This CDR3 has 16 amino acids. Germline lookup yields CDR1 WNHNN and CDR2 SYGVQD (reference sequence). Trimming removed 4 bases from V and 2 bases from J; junction bases left unmatched: 7. The CDR3 loop is CASSASTSGPYNEQFF. Here the CDR3 DNA reads TGCGCCAGCAGTGCCTCCACTAGCGGCCCCTACAATGAGCAGTTCTTC.

The table lists this clone with a few counts. The chain has TRBV7-8 and TRBJ1-2, with D tentatively TRBD1 (6 bases). Germline lookup yields CDR1 SGHVS and CDR2 FQNEAQ. The V end lost 2 bases, the J end lost 7 bases, and 11 bases lay between the germline ends. This CDR3 comprises 13 residues. The CDR3 DNA follows: TGTGCCAGCAGCTTACCAGGGGCGGGTGGCTACACCTTC. This gives the protein CASSLPGAGGYTF. The whole variable domain, filled in from reference TRBV7-8 and TRBJ1-2, reads GAGVSQSPRYKVAKRGQDVALRCDPISGHVSLFWYQQALGQGPEFLTYFQNEAQLDKSGLPSDRFFAERPEGSVSTLKIQRTQQEDSAVYLCASSLPGAGGYTFGSGTRLTVV.

The rearrangement links TRBV7-9 to TRBJ2-7; 7 bases match TRBD1. The length of the CDR3 is 14 residues. J gave up 2 bases and V 5 bases, and 6 bases lay outside the gene matches. Per the germline V gene, CDR1 is SEHNR and CDR2 is FQNEAQ (reference sequence). The CDR3 region has the DNA TGTGCCAGCAGCCGATCGACAGGGCCCTACGAGCAGTACTTC. It encodes CASSRSTGPYEQYF.

The J gene is TRBJ1-1, the V gene TRBV9; D is perhaps TRBD1 (6 bases). The CDR3 contains 14 residues. Looked up from germline, CDR1 is SGDLS and CDR2 is YYNGEE. V was clipped by 2 bases and J by 1 base, with 9 bases between them. CDR3: CASSVLQGNTEAFF. In DNA, the CDR3 is TGTGCCAGCAGCGTTTTACAGGGGAACACTGAAGCTTTCTTT.

The chain is built from TRBV28 and TRBJ2-1; a weak D match, TRBD1 (6 bases). There are 16 residues in the CDR3. V lost 4 bases and J 8 bases, leaving 21 bases between the germline ends. The V gene's germline CDR1 is MDHEN and CDR2 SYDVKM. The CDR3 DNA reads TGTGCCAGCAGTTCCTCATCATCACAGGGATTCCATGAGCAGTTCTTC. This translates into CASSSSSSQGFHEQFF.

This chain joins TRBV14 and TRBJ2-1; D tentatively fits TRBD1 or TRBD2 (5 bases each). CDR3 length: 16 amino acids. CDR1 is SGHDN, CDR2 FVKESK, per germline. V lost 0 bases, J lost 5 bases, and 14 bases lay in between. The CDR3 DNA reads as TGTGCCAGCAGCCAAGATCTGGGGGAAGGTAACAATGAGCAGTTCTTC. Protein product: CASSQDLGEGNNEQFF.

V gene TRBV5-4 combines with J gene TRBJ2-4; TRBD1 matches 10 bases. Germline V gene lookup returns CDR1 SGHNT and CDR2 YYREEE (reference sequence). The CDR3 length is 14 residues. Unmatched junction bases numbered 5, after V lost 2 bases and J lost 9 bases. CDR3 bases: TGTGCCAGCAGCTTAGACAGGGGGCTTTCCATTCAGTACTTC. It is translated as CASSLDRGLSIQYF. The whole variable domain, filled in from reference TRBV5-4 and TRBJ2-4, reads ETGVTQSPTHLIKTRGQQVTLRCSSQSGHNTVSWYQQALGQGPQFIFQYYREEENGRGNFPPRFSGLQFPNYSSELNVNALELDDSALYLCASSLDRGLSIQYFGAGTRLSVL.

The chain links TRBV9 to TRBJ2-7; 9 nucleotides align to TRBD2. V gave up 0 bases and J gave up 0 bases; unmatched junction bases: 1. Germline-derived CDR1 and CDR2 are SGDLS and YYNGEE. This CDR3 is built from 15 residues. DNA of the CDR3: TGTGCCAGCAGCGTAGAAGCGGGAGGCTCCTACGAGCAGTACTTC. Translation: CASSVEAGGSYEQYF.

This sequence joins TRBV7-3 and TRBJ2-1; 7 bases line up with TRBD2. The CDR3 sequence is 14 residues long. The junction had 12 bases not matched to a gene; V was cut back by 8 bases and J by 8 bases. Germline V gene sequence: CDR1 SGHTA, CDR2 FQGTGA. This CDR3 is CASPLCGSMYEQFF. The CDR3 DNA sequence: TGTGCCAGCCCACTTTGCGGGAGCATGTATGAGCAGTTCTTC.

The chain has TRBV9 and TRBJ2-2, with a weak D call TRBD2 (5 bases). Germline values: CDR1 SGDLS, CDR2 YYNGEE. The length of the CDR3 is 14 residues. The V end lost 4 bases, the J end lost 3 bases, and 10 bases lay between the germline ends. This CDR3 reads CASSLLADTGELFF. CDR3 DNA: TGTGCCAGCAGCCTTCTAGCAGACACCGGGGAGCTGTTTTTT. The whole variable domain, filled in from reference TRBV9 and TRBJ2-2, reads DSGVTQTPKHLITATGQRVTLRCSPRSGDLSVYWYQQSLDQGLQFLIQYYNGEERAKGNILERFSAQQFPDLHSELNLSSLELGDSALYFCASSLLADTGELFFGEGSRLTVL.

The chain links TRBV10-1 to TRBJ1-2; D gene unclear. CDR1 is WNHNN, CDR2 SYGVQD, per germline (reference sequence). V was pared by 2 bases and J by 4 bases, with 11 bases between. CDR3 length: 14 residues. The CDR3 nucleotides are TGCGCCAGCAGTGAGCCTGCCAGACGCTATGGCTACACCTTC. The encoded protein is CASSEPARRYGYTF.

V usage is TRBV7-8 and J usage is TRBJ2-1; possibly TRBD1 for D (5 bases). This CDR3 contains 13 residues. CDR1 SGHVS and CDR2 FQNEAQ come from the germline V gene. Trimming cost V 3 bases and J 10 bases, with 13 bases left between them. CDR3 DNA sequence: TGTGCCAGCAGCTTGCTAGGGGCTGGAGAGCAGTTCTTC. Encoded protein: CASSLLGAGEQFF.

The gene calls are TRBV6-6 and TRBJ2-3; D uncertain. CDR1 and CDR2 (germline): MNHNY, SVGAGI (reference sequence). The CDR3 has 12 residues. V gave up 4 bases and J gave up 3 bases, with 5 bases separating them. This CDR3 reads CASSLTTDTQYF. The CDR3 coding sequence is TGTGCCAGCAGTTTGACTACAGATACGCAGTATTTT.

The chain links TRBV5-1 to TRBJ2-7; TRBD2 matches 13 bases. The CDR3 contains 14 residues. The V gene end was trimmed by 4 bases and the J gene end by 9 bases; junction bases not matched to a gene: 7. Germline CDR1 SGHRS, CDR2 YFSETQ. The DNA of the CDR3 is TGCGCCAGCAGCGAACCGGGACTAGCGGGAAGGCAGTACTTC. The encoded protein is CASSEPGLAGRQYF.

The rearrangement links TRBV6-5 to TRBJ1-4, with TRBD1 as a possible D gene (5 bases). The CDR3 has 14 residues. V lost 6 bases and J lost 7, with 15 bases in between. Germline V gives CDR1 MNHEY, CDR2 SVGAGI. CDR3 protein: CASRPQGRGEKLFF. The CDR3 DNA sequence: TGTGCCAGCAGACCCCAGGGACGAGGTGAAAAACTGTTTTTT.

The gene calls are TRBV7-6 and TRBJ2-7; 8 bases line up with TRBD1. The CDR3 is 17 amino acids. Germline loops: CDR1 SGHVS, CDR2 FNYEAQ. The J segment lost 2 bases and the V segment lost 4 bases, leaving 13 bases of the junction unmatched. The CDR3 region is CASSSRLGQGLAYEQYF. In DNA, the CDR3 is TGTGCCAGCAGCTCACGTCTCGGACAGGGATTAGCCTACGAGCAGTACTTC.